A selection of T cell receptor beta chains follows, all from one sample in a study of OX40 agonist ivuxolimab in advanced cancers. Libraries were prepared by immunoSEQ multiplex PCR; TCRdb keeps only in-frame clonotypes and omits some of them. The top ten hold around 0.19% of the sample, which has tens of thousands of clones, roughly 89% seen once. The sample was CD4+ or CD8+ T cells sorted from blood, taken in a trial of the OX40 agonist ivuxolimab. All receptors derive from an adult with an advanced solid tumor such as melanoma, head and neck, liver or kidney cancer. CDR3s include the opening cysteine and the closing phenylalanine or tryptophan. The order of the fields is V gene, J gene, clone size, CDR3 length, D gene, CDR3 DNA, CDR3 protein. The D gene is left open where the match is weak. For some rows the clone size is stated as once, few or many, or as a class when expanded; others skip it.

>TRBV2|TRBJ2-2|once|15|-
TGTGCCAGCAGTGTCACACAGGCGAACACCGGGGAGCTGTTTTTT
CASSVTQANTGELFF
>TRBV5-1|TRBJ1-2|once|14|-
TGCGCCAGCAGCCAAACAGCGGCTAACTATGGCTACACCTTC
CASSQTAANYGYTF
>TRBV4-2|TRBJ1-2|-|15|TRBD1
TGTGCCAGCAGCCAAGGGCGCCAGGGGGCGGATGGCTACACCTTC
CASSQGRQGADGYTF
>TRBV28|TRBJ1-1|-|17|TRBD1
TGTGCCAGCAGTTTAGGGGCACAGGGGGCGTTGAACACTGAAGCTTTCTTT
CASSLGAQGALNTEAFF
>TRBV29-1|TRBJ1-2|-|10|-
TGCAGCGCATACGACTATGGCTACACCTTC
CSAYDYGYTF
>TRBV27|TRBJ1-5|-|13|-
TGTGCCAGCAGTTTTTCCGGGAAGGGGCCCCAGCATTTT
CASSFSGKGPQHF
>TRBV30|TRBJ2-3|-|13|-
TGTGCCTGGAGTGTACTCGGTACAGATACGCAGTATTTT
CAWSVLGTDTQYF
>TRBV18|TRBJ1-4|few|13|TRBD1
TGTGCCAGCTCACCAATTTTACAGGGACAGCTGTTTTTT
CASSPILQGQLFF
>TRBV2|TRBJ1-1|-|13|-
TGTGCCAGCACAAGGACCGAGAACACTGAAGCTTTCTTT
CASTRTENTEAFF
>TRBV10-3|TRBJ2-2|-|17|TRBD1
TGTGCCATCAGTGAGTTAGGGACAGGGGGAGTGACCGGGGAGCTGTTTTTT
CAISELGTGGVTGELFF
>TRBV12-5|TRBJ2-3|-|12|-
TGTGCTAGTGGTTTGGACGTGGATACGCAGTATTTT
CASGLDVDTQYF
>TRBV7-9|TRBJ2-6|-|19|TRBD1
TGTGCCAGCAGCCAACAAAGGGGCCAGGGGGTGGCTGGGGCCAACGTCCTGACTTTC
CASSQQRGQGVAGANVLTF
>TRBV6-5|TRBJ2-5|-|14|-
TGTGCCAGCAGCCGGGCCCCCGGGACGGGGTCCCAGTACTTC
CASSRAPGTGSQYF
>TRBV18|TRBJ1-6|-|17|-
TGTGCCAGCTCACCACCCGGCCGAGGCACCTATAATTCACCCCTCCACTTT
CASSPPGRGTYNSPLHF
>TRBV29-1|TRBJ2-5|-|12|-
TGCAGCGTTAAAATCCTGGGGGAGACCCAGTACTTC
CSVKILGETQYF
>TRBV28|TRBJ2-5|-|14|-
TGTGCCAGCAGTGAACAGGGAGCGCAAGAGACCCAGTACTTC
CASSEQGAQETQYF
>TRBV6-1|TRBJ1-5|once|15|-
TGTGCCAGCAGTGCCGGCCGGGGTACTTATCAGCCCCAGCATTTT
CASSAGRGTYQPQHF
>TRBV5-5|TRBJ1-5|-|15|TRBD1
TGTGCCAGCAGCTTGGCGGGACAGAGAGTACAGCCCCAGCATTTT
CASSLAGQRVQPQHF
>TRBV11-2|TRBJ2-5|-|12|-
TGTGCCAGCAGCTTAAACCAAGAGACCCAGTACTTC
CASSLNQETQYF
>TRBV14|TRBJ2-1|-|14|-
TGTGCCAGCAGCCAAGATAGTTGGCTGAATGGGCAGTTCTTC
CASSQDSWLNGQFF
>TRBV5-1|TRBJ1-3|-|14|-
TGCGCCAGCAATGCCGGGGGGTCTGGAAACACCATATATTTT
CASNAGGSGNTIYF
>TRBV2|TRBJ2-5|once|14|TRBD1
TGTGCCAGCGGCCGGGACAGAAAGGAGGAGACCCAGTACTTC
CASGRDRKEETQYF
>TRBV4-1|TRBJ1-3|few|18|-
TGCGCCAGCAGCCAAATATTAGGGGCCGCTCCCTCTGGAAACACCATATATTTT
CASSQILGAAPSGNTIYF
>TRBV10-3|TRBJ2-6|once|14|-
TGTGCCATCAACCAAGGCTCTGGGGCCAACGTCCTGACTTTC
CAINQGSGANVLTF
>TRBV7-9|TRBJ2-2|-|14|-
TGTGCCAGCAGCTTAGCGGGGGGCACCGGGGAGCTGTTTTTT
CASSLAGGTGELFF
>TRBV7-3|TRBJ2-3|-|17|TRBD2
TGTGCCAGCAGCCCGGGACTAGCGGGAGGAGCGTGGGATACGCAGTATTTT
CASSPGLAGGAWDTQYF
>TRBV11-2|TRBJ2-1|few|17|TRBD1
TGTGCCAGCAGCTTAGTTTCGGGACAGGGGGCGTACAATGAGCAGTTCTTC
CASSLVSGQGAYNEQFF
>TRBV7-7|TRBJ2-1|-|16|-
TGTGCTAGCACCCCTGGAGGACCAGCGCCATACAATGAGCAGTTCTTC
CASTPGGPAPYNEQFF
>TRBV5-5|TRBJ1-2|-|17|TRBD1
TGTGCCAGCAGCCCCCCGCGCCGGGGACAGGGTCGCTATGGCTACACCTTC
CASSPPRRGQGRYGYTF
>TRBV7-6|TRBJ2-1|-|12|-
TGTGCCAGCAGCTTAAATCGCGATGAGCAGTTCTTC
CASSLNRDEQFF
>TRBV19|TRBJ1-2|once|15|-
TGTGCCAGTAGAGCCCCTGGACAAACCCTGGGTGGCTACACCTTC
CASRAPGQTLGGYTF
>TRBV6-4|TRBJ2-3|-|15|-
TGTGCCAGCAGTGACTCCGCAGGCACCACAGATACGCAGTATTTT
CASSDSAGTTDTQYF
>TRBV11-2|TRBJ1-2|few|15|-
TGTGCCAGCAGCTTAGGGCACACCGGGACTTCTCCCCTTACCTTC
CASSLGHTGTSPLTF
>TRBV4-1|TRBJ2-7|-|15|TRBD1
TGCGCCAGCAGCCACCCGGGACAGGGGGACTACGAGCAGTACTTC
CASSHPGQGDYEQYF
>TRBV5-1|TRBJ2-3|-|14|-
TGCGCCAGCAGCTTACAAGGGAGCACAGATACGCAGTATTTT
CASSLQGSTDTQYF
>TRBV28|TRBJ2-7|-|14|-
TGTGCCAGCAGTTCCACTAGTGCTTCCTACGAGCAGTACTTC
CASSSTSASYEQYF
>TRBV28|TRBJ2-1|-|15|TRBD1
TGTGCCAGCAGTTTTGGGGGACAGGGGGGAAATGAGCAGTTCTTC
CASSFGGQGGNEQFF
>TRBV7-3|TRBJ1-1|few|13|TRBD1
TGTGCCAGCAGTCCAGGGGGCAACACTGAAGCTTTCTTT
CASSPGGNTEAFF
>TRBV7-3|TRBJ2-3|-|14|TRBD1
TGTGCCAGCAGCTCCGGGACAGCGGCAGATACGCAGTATTTT
CASSSGTAADTQYF
>TRBV7-6|TRBJ2-2|-|12|-
TGTGCCAGCGCAGGGTTGACCGGGGAGCTGTTTTTT
CASAGLTGELFF
>TRBV19|TRBJ2-7|-|16|-
TGTGCCAGTAGTATTACAAGAAGCGGCAGTATTTACGAGCAGTACTTC
CASSITRSGSIYEQYF
>TRBV11-1|TRBJ2-5|-|13|TRBD2
TGTGCCAGCAGCCCCGGGGGGAGAGAGACCCAGTACTTC
CASSPGGRETQYF
>TRBV4-1|TRBJ2-2|once|18|TRBD2
TGCGCCAGCAGCCCCCGAACTCTAGGCGGGGGGGCGTCCGGGGAGCTGTTTTTT
CASSPRTLGGGASGELFF
>TRBV9|TRBJ2-5|once|14|-
TGTGCCAGCAGCGTAGACGGATACCAAGAGACCCAGTACTTC
CASSVDGYQETQYF
>TRBV5-4|TRBJ2-1|once|18|TRBD2
TGTGCCAGCAGCTTGGGTGGAGGACTAGCGGGGCCGTACAATGAGCAGTTCTTC
CASSLGGGLAGPYNEQFF
>TRBV28|TRBJ2-7|-|14|TRBD2
TGTGCCAGCAGTTCCCCGGGACTAGCGGGGGGGCCGAGATTC
CASSSPGLAGGPRF
>TRBV2|TRBJ1-5|-|14|TRBD1
TGTGCCAGCACGCCAGGGGGGGGGTTTCAGCCCCAGCATTTT
CASTPGGGFQPQHF
>TRBV4-1|TRBJ2-7|few|13|-
TGCGCCAGCAGCCTAAGAACGGGGGTCGAGCAGTACTTC
CASSLRTGVEQYF
>TRBV5-1|TRBJ2-7|-|15|-
TGCGCCAGCAGCTTGGCTGGCGGGATCTCCTACGAGCAGTACTTC
CASSLAGGISYEQYF
>TRBV28|TRBJ1-1|-|13|TRBD1
TGTGCCAGCAGTCGGGACAGGGGCACTGAAGCTTTCTTT
CASSRDRGTEAFF
>TRBV5-5|TRBJ1-2|-|13|TRBD1
TGTGCCAGCAGCACCGGGACAGGCTATGGCTACACCTTC
CASSTGTGYGYTF
>TRBV28|TRBJ1-2|-|15|TRBD1
TGTGCCAGCAGTTTATTGGGGGGACAGGGGGTTGGCTACACCTTC
CASSLLGGQGVGYTF
>TRBV18|TRBJ2-5|-|15|-
TGTGCCAGCTCACTACCGCGGGGTCCGCAAGAGACCCAGTACTTC
CASSLPRGPQETQYF
>TRBV4-3|TRBJ2-7|-|16|TRBD1
TGCGCCAGCAGCCAAGCCGGGACAGGGATTTCCTACGAGCAGTACTTC
CASSQAGTGISYEQYF
>TRBV19|TRBJ2-5|-|15|TRBD1
TGTGCCAGTAAGAGGACAGGCAACCTTCAAGAGACCCAGTACTTC
CASKRTGNLQETQYF
>TRBV2|TRBJ2-5|-|16|TRBD2
TGTGCCAGCAGTGAAGGGGGGGGTGCGAGCCAAGAGACCCAGTACTTC
CASSEGGGASQETQYF
>TRBV5-6|TRBJ2-5|-|12|-
TGTGCCAGCAGCTTTGGGGTGGAGACCCAGTACTTC
CASSFGVETQYF